The TCR beta chain under discussion was sequenced for a study of blood T cell repertoires in COVID-19. About the study: COVID-19 samples, acute and convalescent, were from the United States, Italy and Spain. The analysed material was cDNA or gDNA that came from T cells, B-cell-depleted T cells, or PBMCs.

Per the original data handling: Researchers report that nucleated cell counts were estimated from reference gene primer amplification. Libraries were prepared by immunoSEQ multiplex PCR; TCRdb keeps only in-frame clonotypes and omits some of them. V and J calls and clone size follow that table, whereas D and trimming were derived from the DNA. Of more than 95,000 clones listed, 91% are singletons. V was pared by 1 base and J by 5 bases, with 8 bases of the junction left unmatched. The germline gives CDR1 SGHRS, CDR2 YFSETQ. The CDR3 is 16 amino acids. This TCR was sampled from a human donor in a cohort sampled during active COVID-19. Material: peripheral blood. The chain recombines TRBV5-1 with TRBJ2-5; 10 positions agree with TRBD2. Written as DNA, the CDR3 is TGCGCCAGCAGCTTGTGGTTAGCGGGAGGTTCCGAGACCCAGTACTTC. Translation gives CASSLWLAGGSETQYF.